The present T cell receptor (beta chain) was sequenced within a study of cytomegalovirus exposure and HLA in healthy donors (dated by TCRdb to 2016 to 2017). Background on the whole study: In an earlier analysis of 587 of the donors, about 260 Gb of sequence data and 117 million unique TCR beta sequences from about 190 million T cells were reported. Around 320 gigabases of sequencing data and 70 million to 85 million unique TCR sequences were included in an early release covering roughly 600 HLA-typed donors. Among the roughly 430 genotyped donors, about 83% belonged to the genetic ancestry cluster associated with self-reported Caucasian donors. The study was designed to test whether signatures of past pathogen exposure could be identified by cataloging public T cell receptors. Using immunosequencing, the study profiled T cell repertoires from 500 to 800 subjects and related those repertoires to cytomegalovirus serostatus. In addition to the first cohort of 666 subjects, a separate validation cohort of about 120 different subjects was used. To predict cytomegalovirus infection status, the study combined high-throughput TCR immunosequencing, statistical association of individual TCRs with disease status, and machine learning. A later analysis re-analyzed previously published TCR beta repertoires from about 730 donors and added high-resolution HLA genotyping to study TCR occurrence patterns. In the later analysis, no new phenotypic data were used to find candidate immune exposures; instead, reliance was placed on TCR beta sequences and their occurrence across donors. To decide whether each TCR beta V gene segment behaved as functional or pseudogenic, an earlier analysis of some 540 of the donors relied on high-throughput TCR beta sequencing. Alongside the repertoire data, information on donor age, sex, ethnicity and CMV serostatus was compiled. A later genetic analysis took genome-wide SNP genotypes for 398 of the 666 donors and used that subset as a discovery cohort. All discovery cohort repertoires had been generated using a single sequencing platform. HLA typing covered class I and class II loci at four-digit resolution. The number of donors typed differed by locus, with roughly 629-640 for A, B, C, DRB1 and DQB1, roughly 520 for DQA1, 600 to 610 for DPA1, and some 440 for DPB1. Several DR-DQ haplotypes were handled as single units for association and clustering because linkage in the cohort was strong. Among some 400 genotyped donors of the cohort, an average of roughly 230,000 unique TCR beta nucleotide sequences was sequenced per donor, of which roughly 18% were non-productive. General conclusions and limits of the study: According to a later analysis, parvovirus B19, influenza, CMV and Epstein-Barr virus appeared linked to several top co-occurrence clusters. In both the original and validation cohorts, the classifier was reported to diagnose cytomegalovirus status with high specificity and sensitivity. The only immune exposure information available for the cohort was CMV serostatus. The presence/absence analyses assumed that sequencing depth was roughly uniform across donors, and that assumption may not be true. In a later analysis, TCR association rates were found to vary across HLA loci, with the most associated TCRs seen for DRB1 alleles and the fewest for HLA-C alleles. In an earlier analysis of around 500 of the donors, most TCR beta V segments appeared in productive rearrangements about 87% or about 30% of the time, broadly matching IMGT annotations. V-gene and J-gene trimming of TCR beta chains was associated with a missense DCLRE1C variant in a later genetic analysis, and the association was replicated in an independent cohort. A group of highly shared sequence variants was considered likely to be a technical artifact of the sequencing pipeline. Because some donors lacked HLA typing at each locus, the association tests relied only on the typed subset. In this cohort, only TCR beta chains were sequenced, and detectable features were limited by the absence of alpha or paired-chain data. While some public TCRs were present in many individuals, most TCR sequences turned up only very rarely across donors. The earlier analysis of some 560 of the donors excluded roughly 17 rarely observed V segments, including chromosome 9 orphons, because counts were too low. In a later analysis, most CMV-associated TCR beta chains were found to appear HLA-restricted, with HLA associations seemingly driven largely by CMV exposure. When HLA alleles, especially DR and DQ, strongly co-occurred, TCR associations were difficult to assign to individual alleles. Three of the identified cytomegalovirus-associated TCR beta chains were confirmed in vitro to be specific for cytomegalovirus antigens. In the study, roughly 160 TCR beta chains were listed as associated with cytomegalovirus. A further reported finding was that TCR beta sequences accurately predicted the HLA-A and HLA-B alleles for most subjects in the first cohort. Linkage disequilibrium might explain the correlated functional status among segregating V segments, but an unknown experimental factor could not be ruled out. The 87-base-pair reads could not distinguish some IMGT-functional V segments, including TRBV6-2 and TRBV6-3, so those segments were excluded. It was suggested by the authors that the approach could potentially be generalized to other disease states and immunological phenotypes. Compared with the approximately 670-donor mean, donors in an Asian-associated ancestry cluster had fewer N-insertions in productive TCRs, according to a later genetic analysis. At a false discovery rate of 0.05, a later analysis linked some 17,000 TCR beta sequences to specific HLA alleles. In a later analysis, HLA-associated TCR beta chains showed more clonal expansion and lower generation probabilities than non-associated chains that were equally common.

With regard to this clone: Its antigen has not been determined. One end of the junction fails to match germline, which may point to a read error.

The library relied on the immunoSEQ multiplex PCR assay. The multiplex PCR relied on a mix of 60 forward primers for TCR Vbeta segments and 13 reverse primers for TCR Jbeta segments. Amplification of the CDR3 region of rearranged TCR beta genes was performed with a multiplex PCR assay on genomic DNA. Amplified TCR beta libraries were sequenced as 87-base-pair reads on the Illumina HiSeq System. The published analysis was carried out like this. A later analysis counted about 80 million unique TCR beta chains across the 666 repertoires, and some 11 million of these chains were shared by at least two donors. Raw reads were error-corrected and collapsed into unique sequences by a nearest-neighbor algorithm in which closely related sequences were merged to remove PCR and sequencing errors. To assign V, D and J gene segments, CDR3 sequences were aligned to IMGT reference sequences. For a sequence to be retained, a match of at least six nucleotides was required to both a V gene segment and a J gene segment. A rearrangement was called productive if the CDR3 had no stop codons and remained in frame with V and J, and every other rearrangement was called non-productive. Following IMGT convention, CDR3 was defined as the stretch from the second conserved V-encoded cysteine up to the conserved J-encoded phenylalanine. The earlier analysis of about 620 of the donors excluded sequences that lacked an unambiguous match to a single V gene segment. An earlier analysis of 587 of the donors classified V segments as functional when productive rearrangements were above 56.7% and as segregating when the standard deviation between donors was above 5%. To diagnose cytomegalovirus status from the catalog of TCR beta chain sequences, a statistical classification framework was built. In a later analysis, TCR nucleotide sequences were compared against IMGT/GENE-DB human TR gene sequences so that V and J genes could be assigned. A later analysis assigned CDR3 sequences and most-parsimonious VDJ recombination scenarios with the TCRdist pipeline. In a later analysis, every TCR beta chain was defined by the combination of its CDR3 amino acid sequence and its V-gene family, and reads without a unique V-gene family were dropped. In a later analysis, several hundred highly shared, low-generation-probability nucleotide sequences were removed to address suspected cross-contamination and a sequencing artifact. In a later analysis, a clonal expansion index was calculated for each public chain from normalized within-repertoire ranks of inferred template counts. In a later analysis, generation probabilities were computed with a VDJ recombination model fitted to out-of-frame rearrangements, and the resulting probabilities were checked against IGoR. A later analysis scored TCR-TCR, TCR-HLA and TCR-CMV co-occurrence with hypergeometric tests, applying a repertoire-size bias correction to TCR pairs. False discovery rates were estimated in a later analysis by permuting HLA or CMV assignments 20 times. In a later analysis, co-occurring TCRs were grouped using DBSCAN, and TCRdist sequence similarity was added for clustering within HLA-allele-positive subsets. Co-occurrence clustering excluded repertoires with fewer than 30,000 or more than 120,000 public chains, plus five with anomalous nucleotide sharing. Not all clones reach the TCRdb copy of this immuneACCESS table, which keeps in-frame sequences only. Checked studies attribute under half of the gap to unresolved V genes and leave the rest unexplained. The DNA was the basis for D and trimming; V, J and clone size are from that table. The table for this sample records approximately 72,000 clones. 4.5% to 6.5% of the sample goes to the ten largest clones.

The CDR3 covers 14 residues, taking in both the cysteine and the phenylalanine. Only the CDR3 region is kept as DNA, spanning 42 bases read in frame from base 1. CDR1 and CDR2 (MNHNY, SVGAGI) derive from the germline V gene (reference sequence). The cohort comprised around 690 healthy bone marrow donors. At the time of sampling, all cohort members were nominally healthy, though unrecorded immune exposures were likely present. The donor tested CMV seropositive and was one of the 289 seropositive cohort members. A peripheral blood sample was provided by each donor, and peripheral blood mononuclear cells were used for TCR beta sequencing. The Qiagen DNeasy Blood Extraction Kit was used to extract genomic DNA from the blood cell samples.

The sequence came from a woman between 40 and 50 years old in good health and CMV-seropositive. The chain joins TRBV6-6 to TRBJ2-2; no D segment can be confidently identified. Specimen: PBMCs. The CDR3 corresponds to CVSTATPSAGELFF. In nucleotides, the sequence is TGTGTCAGCACCGCAACACCTTCCGCCGGGGAGCTGTTTTTT.